The clone carrying this TCR beta chain was detected once. The data were produced by immunoSEQ multiplex PCR, yet TCRdb's version contains in-frame clones alone and is incomplete. The profile covers 13,000 to 15,000 clones, with roughly four fifths appearing a single time and around 20% taken by the ten largest. The record originates from a study of PD-1 blockade in classical Hodgkin lymphoma. From germline, CDR1 is SGHNT and CDR2 YYREEE (reference sequence). This CDR3 comprises 13 residues. Trimming removed 4 bases from V and 5 bases from J, with 12 bases in between. Each patient relapsed following autologous stem cell transplantation, and prior brentuximab vedotin exposure differed.

The sequencing used peripheral blood mononuclear cells (PBMCs), collected at baseline. V usage is TRBV5-4 and J usage is TRBJ1-2, with TRBD1 as a possible D gene (6 bases). The origin of this receptor is a human donor with classical Hodgkin lymphoma. The CDR3 loop is CASSKGVGYGYTF. CDR3 DNA: TGTGCCAGCAGCAAGGGGGTTGGGTATGGCTACACCTTC.